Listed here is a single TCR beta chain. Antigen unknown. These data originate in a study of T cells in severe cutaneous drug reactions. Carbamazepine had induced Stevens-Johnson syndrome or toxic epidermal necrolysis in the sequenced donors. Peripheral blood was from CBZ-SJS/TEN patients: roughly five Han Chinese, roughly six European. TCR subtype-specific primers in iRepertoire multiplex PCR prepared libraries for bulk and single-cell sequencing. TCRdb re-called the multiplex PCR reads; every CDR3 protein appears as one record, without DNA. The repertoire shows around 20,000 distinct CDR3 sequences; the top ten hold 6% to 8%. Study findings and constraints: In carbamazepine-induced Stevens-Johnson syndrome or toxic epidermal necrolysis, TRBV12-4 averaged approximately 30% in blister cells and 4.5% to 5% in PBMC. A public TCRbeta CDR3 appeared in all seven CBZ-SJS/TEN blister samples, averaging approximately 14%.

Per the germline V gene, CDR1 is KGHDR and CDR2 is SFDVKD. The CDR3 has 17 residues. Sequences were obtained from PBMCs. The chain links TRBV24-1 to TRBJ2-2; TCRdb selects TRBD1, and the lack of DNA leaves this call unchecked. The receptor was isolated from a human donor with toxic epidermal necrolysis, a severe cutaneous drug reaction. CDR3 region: CATSVVGQGAGTGELFF.